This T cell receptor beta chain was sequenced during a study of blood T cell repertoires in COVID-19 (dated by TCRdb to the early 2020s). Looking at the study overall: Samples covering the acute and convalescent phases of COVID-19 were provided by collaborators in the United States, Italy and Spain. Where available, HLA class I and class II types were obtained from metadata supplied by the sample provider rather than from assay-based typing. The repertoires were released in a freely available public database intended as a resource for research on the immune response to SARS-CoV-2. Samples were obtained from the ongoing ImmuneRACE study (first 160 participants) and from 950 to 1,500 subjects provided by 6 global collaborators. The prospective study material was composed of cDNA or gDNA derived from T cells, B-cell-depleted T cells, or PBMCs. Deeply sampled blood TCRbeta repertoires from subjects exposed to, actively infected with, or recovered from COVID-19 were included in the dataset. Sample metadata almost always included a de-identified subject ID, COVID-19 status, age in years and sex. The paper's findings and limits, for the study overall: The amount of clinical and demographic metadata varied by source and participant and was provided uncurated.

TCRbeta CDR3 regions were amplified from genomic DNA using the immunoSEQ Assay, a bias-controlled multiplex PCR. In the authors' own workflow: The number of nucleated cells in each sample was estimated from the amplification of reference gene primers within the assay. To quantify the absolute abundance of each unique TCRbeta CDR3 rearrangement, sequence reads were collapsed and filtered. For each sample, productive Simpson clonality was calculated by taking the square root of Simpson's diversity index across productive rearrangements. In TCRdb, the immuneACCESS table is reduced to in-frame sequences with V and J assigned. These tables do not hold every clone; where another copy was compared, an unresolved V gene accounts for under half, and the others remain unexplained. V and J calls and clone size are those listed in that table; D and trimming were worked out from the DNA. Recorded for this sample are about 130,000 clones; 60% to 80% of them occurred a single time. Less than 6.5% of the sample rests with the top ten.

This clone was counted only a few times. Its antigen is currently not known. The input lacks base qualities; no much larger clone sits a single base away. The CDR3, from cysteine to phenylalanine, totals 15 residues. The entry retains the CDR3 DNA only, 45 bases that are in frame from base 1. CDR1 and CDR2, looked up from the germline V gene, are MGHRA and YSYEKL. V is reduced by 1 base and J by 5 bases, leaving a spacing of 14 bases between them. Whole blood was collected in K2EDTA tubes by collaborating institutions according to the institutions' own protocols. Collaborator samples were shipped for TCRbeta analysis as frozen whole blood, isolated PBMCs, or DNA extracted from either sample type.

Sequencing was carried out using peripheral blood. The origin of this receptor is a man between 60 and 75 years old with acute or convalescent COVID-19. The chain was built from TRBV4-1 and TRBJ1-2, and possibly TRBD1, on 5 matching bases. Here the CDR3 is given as CASSQAGGRIYGYTF. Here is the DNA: TGCGCCAGCAGCCAAGCCGGGGGGAGGATTTATGGCTACACCTTC.